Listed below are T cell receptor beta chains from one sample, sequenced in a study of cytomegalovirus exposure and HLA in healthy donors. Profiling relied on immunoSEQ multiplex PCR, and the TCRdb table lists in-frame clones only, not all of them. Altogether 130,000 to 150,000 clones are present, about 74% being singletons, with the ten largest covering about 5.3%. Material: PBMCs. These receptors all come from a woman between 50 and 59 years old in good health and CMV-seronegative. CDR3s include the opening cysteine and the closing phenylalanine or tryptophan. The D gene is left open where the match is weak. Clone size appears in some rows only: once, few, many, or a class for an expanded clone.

CDR3aa: CASSHTWSSGEAFF
CDR3nt: TGCGCCAGCAGCCACACATGGAGCTCGGGTGAAGCTTTCTTT
v_gene: TRBV4-3
j_gene: TRBJ1-1
abundance: .
d_gene: .

CDR3aa: CASSLAATNTGELFF
CDR3nt: TGTGCCAGTAGCCTAGCAGCAACGAACACCGGGGAGCTGTTTTTT
v_gene: TRBV19
j_gene: TRBJ2-2
abundance: few
d_gene: .

CDR3aa: CASSQRTSGGTDTQYF
CDR3nt: TGTGCCAGCAGCCAAAGGACTAGCGGGGGCACAGATACGCAGTATTTT
v_gene: TRBV4-2
j_gene: TRBJ2-3
abundance: once
d_gene: TRBD2

CDR3aa: CAWSVPGNGQPQHF
CDR3nt: TGTGCCTGGAGTGTACCGGGAAACGGTCAGCCCCAGCATTTT
v_gene: TRBV30
j_gene: TRBJ1-5
abundance: .
d_gene: .

CDR3aa: CASSGLGGHNEQFF
CDR3nt: TGTGCCAGCAGTGGCCTGGGGGGGCACAATGAGCAGTTCTTC
v_gene: TRBV6-5
j_gene: TRBJ2-1
abundance: few
d_gene: .

CDR3aa: CASSYSTYGYTF
CDR3nt: TGTGCCAGCAGCTACTCGACTTATGGCTACACCTTC
v_gene: TRBV6-5
j_gene: TRBJ1-2
abundance: .
d_gene: .

CDR3aa: CAIQTARYTGELFF
CDR3nt: TGTGCCATCCAGACTGCTAGATACACCGGGGAGCTGTTTTTT
v_gene: TRBV28
j_gene: TRBJ2-2
abundance: .
d_gene: .

CDR3aa: CASSSFGGSNQPQHF
CDR3nt: TGTGCCAGCAGTTCTTTCGGGGGGAGTAATCAGCCCCAGCATTTT
v_gene: TRBV6-5
j_gene: TRBJ1-5
abundance: .
d_gene: .

CDR3aa: CASSLAANTGELFF
CDR3nt: TGTGCCAGCAGCTTAGCGGCGAACACCGGGGAGCTGTTTTTT
v_gene: TRBV11-3
j_gene: TRBJ2-2
abundance: .
d_gene: .

CDR3aa: CASSPLQETQYF
CDR3nt: TGTGCCAGCAGCCCACTTCAAGAGACCCAGTACTTC
v_gene: TRBV7-2
j_gene: TRBJ2-5
abundance: .
d_gene: .

CDR3aa: CAISESSARGAKNIQYF
CDR3nt: TGTGCCATCAGTGAGTCGTCGGCCCGCGGAGCCAAAAACATTCAGTACTTC
v_gene: TRBV10-3
j_gene: TRBJ2-4
abundance: .
d_gene: .

CDR3aa: CASSLPGTGFYNYGYTF
CDR3nt: TGTGCCAGCAGCTTACCGGGGACAGGATTCTACAACTATGGCTACACCTTC
v_gene: TRBV7-2
j_gene: TRBJ1-2
abundance: .
d_gene: TRBD1

CDR3aa: CASSPDRWFYGYTF
CDR3nt: TGTGCCAGCTCACCGGACAGGTGGTTCTATGGCTACACCTTC
v_gene: TRBV18
j_gene: TRBJ1-2
abundance: .
d_gene: TRBD1

CDR3aa: CAWSVRRASVQPQHF
CDR3nt: TGTGCCTGGAGTGTTCGCAGGGCCTCGGTTCAGCCCCAGCATTTT
v_gene: TRBV30
j_gene: TRBJ1-5
abundance: .
d_gene: .

CDR3aa: CAISDGGEETQYF
CDR3nt: TGTGCCATCAGTGACGGGGGGGAAGAGACCCAGTACTTC
v_gene: TRBV10-3
j_gene: TRBJ2-5
abundance: .
d_gene: TRBD2

CDR3aa: CSSSLSNTEAFF
CDR3nt: TGTTCCAGCAGCCTATCGAACACTGAAGCTTTCTTT
v_gene: TRBV7-9
j_gene: TRBJ1-1
abundance: .
d_gene: .

CDR3aa: CTSSPGTGSYNEQFF
CDR3nt: TGTACCAGCAGCCCAGGGACAGGGTCCTACAATGAGCAGTTCTTC
v_gene: TRBV5-5
j_gene: TRBJ2-1
abundance: .
d_gene: TRBD1

CDR3aa: CASSTWGGDGGTEAFF
CDR3nt: TGTGCCAGTAGTACCTGGGGAGGGGATGGTGGCACTGAAGCTTTCTTT
v_gene: TRBV19
j_gene: TRBJ1-1
abundance: few
d_gene: .

CDR3aa: CASSRDRGPAEPQHF
CDR3nt: TGTGCCAGTAGTAGGGACAGGGGGCCTGCGGAGCCCCAGCATTTT
v_gene: TRBV19
j_gene: TRBJ1-5
abundance: .
d_gene: TRBD1

CDR3aa: CASRQAGVGEKLFF
CDR3nt: TGTGCCAGCAGACAGGCTGGGGTAGGCGAAAAACTGTTTTTT
v_gene: TRBV4-2
j_gene: TRBJ1-4
abundance: few
d_gene: .

CDR3aa: CASSVPAGTGVETQYF
CDR3nt: TGTGCCAGCAGCGTCCCAGCCGGGACAGGGGTTGAGACCCAGTACTTC
v_gene: TRBV9
j_gene: TRBJ2-5
abundance: .
d_gene: TRBD1

CDR3aa: CASSRWDTQETQYF
CDR3nt: TGTGCCAGCAGTCGTTGGGACACACAAGAGACCCAGTACTTC
v_gene: TRBV6-5
j_gene: TRBJ2-5
abundance: .
d_gene: .

CDR3aa: CASSTSGGALETQYF
CDR3nt: TGTGCCAGCAGCACTAGCGGGGGGGCTCTAGAGACCCAGTACTTC
v_gene: TRBV5-4
j_gene: TRBJ2-5
abundance: once
d_gene: TRBD2

CDR3aa: CASSGDSRRVSPLHF
CDR3nt: TGTGCCAGCAGCGGGGACAGTCGTAGGGTTTCACCCCTCCACTTT
v_gene: TRBV9
j_gene: TRBJ1-6
abundance: .
d_gene: TRBD1

CDR3aa: CSVELQGSWPGELFF
CDR3nt: TGCAGCGTTGAGTTACAGGGATCGTGGCCCGGGGAGCTGTTTTTT
v_gene: TRBV29-1
j_gene: TRBJ2-2
abundance: .
d_gene: .

CDR3aa: CSVGDSLNQPQHF
CDR3nt: TGCAGCGTGGGGGACAGCTTGAATCAGCCCCAGCATTTT
v_gene: TRBV29-1
j_gene: TRBJ1-5
abundance: .
d_gene: TRBD1

CDR3aa: CASSLGTVNEKLFF
CDR3nt: TGCGCCAGCAGCTTGGGGACTGTAAATGAAAAACTGTTTTTT
v_gene: TRBV5-1
j_gene: TRBJ1-4
abundance: .
d_gene: .

CDR3aa: CASSPLITGTMNTEAFF
CDR3nt: TGCGCCAGCAGCCCCCTCATTACAGGGACGATGAACACTGAAGCTTTCTTT
v_gene: TRBV5-1
j_gene: TRBJ1-1
abundance: .
d_gene: .

CDR3aa: CATSRAGSSGNTIYF
CDR3nt: TGTGCCACCAGCAGAGCCGGTAGCTCTGGAAACACCATATATTTT
v_gene: TRBV15
j_gene: TRBJ1-3
abundance: .
d_gene: .

CDR3aa: CASSQPTGGNTEAFF
CDR3nt: TGTGCCAGCAGCCAACCGACAGGGGGGAACACTGAAGCTTTCTTT
v_gene: TRBV4-2
j_gene: TRBJ1-1
abundance: .
d_gene: TRBD1

CDR3aa: CASSQLAGGPYEQFF
CDR3nt: TGTGCCAGCAGTCAACTAGCGGGGGGGCCCTATGAGCAGTTCTTC
v_gene: TRBV6-5
j_gene: TRBJ2-1
abundance: .
d_gene: TRBD2

CDR3aa: CASSALAGSTDTQYF
CDR3nt: TGTGCCAGCAGTGCTCTAGCGGGAAGCACAGATACGCAGTATTTT
v_gene: TRBV6-1
j_gene: TRBJ2-3
abundance: .
d_gene: TRBD2

CDR3aa: CASSPQAMNTEAFF
CDR3nt: TGTGCCAGCAGCCCACAGGCCATGAACACTGAAGCTTTCTTT
v_gene: TRBV6-4
j_gene: TRBJ1-1
abundance: .
d_gene: .

CDR3aa: CASSYSMGGRNGYTF
CDR3nt: TGTGCCAGCAGTTACTCGATGGGGGGACGGAACGGCTACACCTTC
v_gene: TRBV6-5
j_gene: TRBJ1-2
abundance: .
d_gene: .

CDR3aa: CASSQVELAGSYEQYF
CDR3nt: TGCGCCAGCAGCCAAGTCGAACTAGCGGGCTCCTACGAGCAGTACTTC
v_gene: TRBV4-1
j_gene: TRBJ2-7
abundance: .
d_gene: TRBD2

CDR3aa: CASSLELGTGDQPQHF
CDR3nt: TGTGCCAGCAGCCTAGAACTAGGGACAGGGGATCAGCCCCAGCATTTT
v_gene: TRBV7-8
j_gene: TRBJ1-5
abundance: .
d_gene: TRBD1

CDR3aa: CASSQGRGGSGNTIYF
CDR3nt: TGCGCCAGCAGCCAAGGGAGGGGGGGCAGTGGAAACACCATATATTTT
v_gene: TRBV4-1
j_gene: TRBJ1-3
abundance: few
d_gene: .

CDR3aa: CASSLEGSPLHF
CDR3nt: TGTGCCAGCAGCCTAGAGGGGTCACCCCTCCACTTT
v_gene: TRBV7-9
j_gene: TRBJ1-6
abundance: .
d_gene: .

CDR3aa: CASSVTGENTGELFF
CDR3nt: TGTGCCAGCAGCGTAACAGGGGAAAACACCGGGGAGCTGTTTTTT
v_gene: TRBV9
j_gene: TRBJ2-2
abundance: .
d_gene: TRBD1

CDR3aa: CASSGSGGGQETQYF
CDR3nt: TGTGCCAGCAGCGGGTCGGGCGGGGGCCAAGAGACCCAGTACTTC
v_gene: TRBV4-2
j_gene: TRBJ2-5
abundance: .
d_gene: TRBD2

CDR3aa: CASSRGGPSGNTIYF
CDR3nt: TGTGCCAGCAGCAGGGGTGGGCCCTCTGGAAACACCATATATTTT
v_gene: TRBV5-6
j_gene: TRBJ1-3
abundance: .
d_gene: .